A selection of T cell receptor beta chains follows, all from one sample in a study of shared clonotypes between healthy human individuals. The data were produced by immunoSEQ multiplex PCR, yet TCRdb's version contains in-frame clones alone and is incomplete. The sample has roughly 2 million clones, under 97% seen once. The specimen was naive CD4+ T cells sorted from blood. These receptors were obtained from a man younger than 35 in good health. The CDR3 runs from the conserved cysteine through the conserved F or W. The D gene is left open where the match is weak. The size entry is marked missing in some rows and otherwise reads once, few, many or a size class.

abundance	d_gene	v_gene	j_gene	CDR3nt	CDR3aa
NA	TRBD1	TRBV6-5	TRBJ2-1	TGTGCCAGCAGTTCAGGGGGTTTTCCCCCCTACAATGAGCAGTTCTTC	CASSSGGFPPYNEQFF
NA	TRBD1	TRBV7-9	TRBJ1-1	TGTGCCAGCAGCTTACGGGACAGGAGTGGCGCTGAAGCTTTCTTT	CASSLRDRSGAEAFF
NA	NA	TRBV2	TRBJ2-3	TGTGCCAGCAGTGAACCTCGAGGGAGCACAGATACGCAGTATTTT	CASSEPRGSTDTQYF
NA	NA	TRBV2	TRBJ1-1	TGTGTCTCGGGGAACACTGAAGCTTTCTTT	CVSGNTEAFF
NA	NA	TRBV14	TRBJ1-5	TGTGCCAGCAGCCGGGGACTTAGTGGGGAATGGAGCAATCAGCCCCAGCATTTT	CASSRGLSGEWSNQPQHF
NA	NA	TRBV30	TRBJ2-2	TGTGCCTGGAGTGTACAGGGATCCACCGGGGAGCTGTTTTTT	CAWSVQGSTGELFF
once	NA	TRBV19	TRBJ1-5	TGTGCCAGTAGGGAAGGCAATCAGCCCCAGCATTTT	CASREGNQPQHF
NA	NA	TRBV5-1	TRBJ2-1	TGCGCCAGCAGCTCCCAACCCGGGGCTTACAATGAGCAGTTCTTC	CASSSQPGAYNEQFF
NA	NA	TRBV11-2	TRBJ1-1	TGTGCCAGCAGCTTAGGGACCCCCGGAGGGACCACTGAAGCTTTCTTT	CASSLGTPGGTTEAFF
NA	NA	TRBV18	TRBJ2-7	TGTGCCAGCTCACCAAGGGATGGGGCCTACGAGCAGTACTTC	CASSPRDGAYEQYF
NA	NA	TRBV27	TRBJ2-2	TGTGCCAGCAGTATACGAGGCGGCGGGGAGCTGTTTTTT	CASSIRGGGELFF
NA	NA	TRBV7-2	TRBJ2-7	TGTGCCAGCAGCTTTGTAGGGGGGATGGTCTCCTACGAGCAGTACTTC	CASSFVGGMVSYEQYF
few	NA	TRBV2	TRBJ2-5	TGTGCCAGCAGTGGACAGGCCGAAGAGACCCAGTACTTC	CASSGQAEETQYF
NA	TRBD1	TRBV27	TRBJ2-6	TGTGCCAGCGGGACAGCCTCCTCTGGGGCCAACGTCCTGACTTTC	CASGTASSGANVLTF
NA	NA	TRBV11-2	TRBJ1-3	TGTGCCAGCAGCTTCACCCGGGGGTCTGGAAACACCATATATTTT	CASSFTRGSGNTIYF
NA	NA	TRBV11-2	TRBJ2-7	TGTGCCAGCAGCTCAAATAGGGGACAGCGGGGAAGCTCCTACGAGCAGTACTTC	CASSSNRGQRGSSYEQYF
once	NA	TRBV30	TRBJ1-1	TGTGCCTGGAGGGTACAGGCGAACACTGAAGCTTTCTTT	CAWRVQANTEAFF
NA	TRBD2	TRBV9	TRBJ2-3	TGTGCCAGCAGCGTAAAGAGCGGGAGGTTCTCAGATACGCAGTATTTT	CASSVKSGRFSDTQYF
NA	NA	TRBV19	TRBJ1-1	TGTGCCAGTCAGGATCGGGCCACTGAAGCTTTCTTT	CASQDRATEAFF
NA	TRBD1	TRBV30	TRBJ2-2	TGTGCCTGGAGTAGGACAGGGCGATACACCGGGGAGCTGTTTTTT	CAWSRTGRYTGELFF
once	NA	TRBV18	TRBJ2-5	TGTGCCAGCTCACCACCCAGCTTCCAAGAGACCCAGTACTTC	CASSPPSFQETQYF
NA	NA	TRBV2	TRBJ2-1	TGTGCCAGCACCCGGGACCCTCCAAATGAGCAGTTCTTC	CASTRDPPNEQFF
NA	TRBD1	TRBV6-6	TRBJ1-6	TGTGCCAGCAGTTACTTGGGACAGGGGATATTCTCACCCCTCCACTTT	CASSYLGQGIFSPLHF
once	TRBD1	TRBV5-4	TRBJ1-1	TGTGCCAGCACCAAACAGGGGGCCTCGAACACTGAAGCTTTCTTT	CASTKQGASNTEAFF
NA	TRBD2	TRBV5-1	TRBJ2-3	TGCGCCAGCAGCTTTGCGGGGGTGACAGATACGCAGTATTTT	CASSFAGVTDTQYF
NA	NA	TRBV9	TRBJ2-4	TGTGCCAGCAGCACCCCGGGGATAAACATTCAGTACTTC	CASSTPGINIQYF
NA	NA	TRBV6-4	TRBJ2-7	TGTGCCAGCAGTGACTCGAACAGGCCTAATTCCCATCCCTACGAGCAGTACTTC	CASSDSNRPNSHPYEQYF
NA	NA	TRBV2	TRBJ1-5	TGTGCCAGTGCTACAGATTTAGATCAGCCCCAGCATTTT	CASATDLDQPQHF
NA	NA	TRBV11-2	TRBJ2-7	TGTGCCAGCAGCTTCCACCAGGGAGCCTACGAGCAGTACTTC	CASSFHQGAYEQYF
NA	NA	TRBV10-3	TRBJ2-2	TGTGCCATCAGTGAGGGGGGTACCGGGGAGCTGTTTTTT	CAISEGGTGELFF
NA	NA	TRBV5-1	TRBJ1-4	TGCGCCAGCAGCTTATCAGGACAGCTAACAACTAATGAAAAACTGTTTTTT	CASSLSGQLTTNEKLFF
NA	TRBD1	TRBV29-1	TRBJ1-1	TGCAGCGTGGGAAATACAGGGGGCCCTGAAGCTTTCTTT	CSVGNTGGPEAFF
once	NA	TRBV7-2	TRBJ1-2	TGTGCCAGCAGCTTAGGTGTTTTCGGGAACTATGGCTACACCTTC	CASSLGVFGNYGYTF
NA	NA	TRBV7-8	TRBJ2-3	TGTGCCAGCGGTCCGTGGGCTGTGGGTATTAGCACAGATACGCAGTATTTT	CASGPWAVGISTDTQYF
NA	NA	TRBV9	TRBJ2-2	TGTGCCAGCAGCATACGGGCGAACACCGGGGAGCTGTTTTTT	CASSIRANTGELFF
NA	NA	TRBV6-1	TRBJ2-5	TGTGCCAGCAGTGAAACATTAAAGGAGACCCAGTACTTC	CASSETLKETQYF
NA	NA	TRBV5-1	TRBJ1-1	TGCGCCAGCAGCTCGGCCGGCCTAAACACTGAAGCTTTCTTT	CASSSAGLNTEAFF
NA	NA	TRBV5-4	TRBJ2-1	TGTGCCAGCAGCTTGGGGATGGATAGCTCCTACAATGAGCAGTTCTTC	CASSLGMDSSYNEQFF
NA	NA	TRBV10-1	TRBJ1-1	TGCGCCAGCAGTGAGTCCCAGGGAAGCACTGAAGCTTTCTTT	CASSESQGSTEAFF
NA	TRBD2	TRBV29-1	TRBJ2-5	TGCAGCGTTGACTCGTCGGGGGCGGGAGGGAAAGAGACCCAGTACTTC	CSVDSSGAGGKETQYF
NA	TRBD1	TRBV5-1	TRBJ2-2	TGCGCCAGCAGCCCAGCCGGGACAGCGAACACCGGGGAGCTGTTTTTT	CASSPAGTANTGELFF
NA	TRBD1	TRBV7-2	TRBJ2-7	TGTGCCAGCAGCTTTGTCGGACAGGGGGCGATCGAGCAGTACTTC	CASSFVGQGAIEQYF
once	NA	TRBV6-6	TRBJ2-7	TGTGCCAGCATCGGGAACTACGAGCAGTACTTC	CASIGNYEQYF